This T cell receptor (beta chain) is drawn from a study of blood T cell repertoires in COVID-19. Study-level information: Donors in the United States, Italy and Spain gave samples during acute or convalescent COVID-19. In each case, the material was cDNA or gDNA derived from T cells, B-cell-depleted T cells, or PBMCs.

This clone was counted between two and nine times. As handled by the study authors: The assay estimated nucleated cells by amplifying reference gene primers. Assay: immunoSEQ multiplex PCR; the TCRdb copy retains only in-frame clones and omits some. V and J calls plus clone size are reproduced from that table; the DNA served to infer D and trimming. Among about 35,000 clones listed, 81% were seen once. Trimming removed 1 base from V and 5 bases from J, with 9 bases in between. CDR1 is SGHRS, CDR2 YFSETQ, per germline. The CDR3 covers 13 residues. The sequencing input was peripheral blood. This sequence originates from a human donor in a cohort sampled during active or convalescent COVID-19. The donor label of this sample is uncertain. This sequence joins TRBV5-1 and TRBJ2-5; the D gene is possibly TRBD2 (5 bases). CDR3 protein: CASSLNRRETQYF. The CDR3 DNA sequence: TGCGCCAGCAGCTTGAATCGGAGGGAGACCCAGTACTTC.